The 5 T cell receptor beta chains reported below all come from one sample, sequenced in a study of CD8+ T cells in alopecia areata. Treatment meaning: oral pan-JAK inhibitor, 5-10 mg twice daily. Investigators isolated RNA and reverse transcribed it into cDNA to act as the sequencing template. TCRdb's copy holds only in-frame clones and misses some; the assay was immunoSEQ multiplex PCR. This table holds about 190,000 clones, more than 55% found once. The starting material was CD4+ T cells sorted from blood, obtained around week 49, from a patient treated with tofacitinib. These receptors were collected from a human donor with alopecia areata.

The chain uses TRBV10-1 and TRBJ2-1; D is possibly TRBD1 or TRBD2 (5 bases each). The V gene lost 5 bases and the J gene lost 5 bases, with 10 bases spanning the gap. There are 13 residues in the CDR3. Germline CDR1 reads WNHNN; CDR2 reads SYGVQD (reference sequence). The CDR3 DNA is TGCGCCAGCAGTACGGGACCAAACAATGAGCAGTTCTTC. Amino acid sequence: CASSTGPNNEQFF.

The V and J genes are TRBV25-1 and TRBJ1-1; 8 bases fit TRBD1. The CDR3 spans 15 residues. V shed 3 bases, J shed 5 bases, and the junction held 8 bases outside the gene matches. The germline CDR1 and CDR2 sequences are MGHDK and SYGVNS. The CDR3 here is CASSDDRTGPTEAFF. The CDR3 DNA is TGTGCCAGCAGTGACGATAGGACAGGGCCGACTGAAGCTTTCTTT.

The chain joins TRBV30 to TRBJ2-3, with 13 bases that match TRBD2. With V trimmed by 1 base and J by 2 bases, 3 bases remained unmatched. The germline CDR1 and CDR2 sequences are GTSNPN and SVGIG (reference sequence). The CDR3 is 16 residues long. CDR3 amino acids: CAWSAGLAGATDTQYF. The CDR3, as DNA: TGTGCCTGGAGTGCAGGACTAGCGGGGGCCACAGATACGCAGTATTTT.

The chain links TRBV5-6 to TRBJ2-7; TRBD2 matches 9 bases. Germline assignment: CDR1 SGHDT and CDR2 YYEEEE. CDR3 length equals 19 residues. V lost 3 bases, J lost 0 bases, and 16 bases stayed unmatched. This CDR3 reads CASSSLPSGLAGDSYEQYF. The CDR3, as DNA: TGTGCCAGCAGCTCCTTACCCTCTGGATTAGCGGGAGACTCCTACGAGCAGTACTTC.

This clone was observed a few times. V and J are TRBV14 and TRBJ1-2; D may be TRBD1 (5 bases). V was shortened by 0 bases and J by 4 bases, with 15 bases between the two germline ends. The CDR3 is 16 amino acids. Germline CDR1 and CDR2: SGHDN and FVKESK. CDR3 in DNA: TGTGCCAGCAGCCAAGAGTTGGGGGTGTTCAGCTATGGCTACACCTTC. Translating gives CASSQELGVFSYGYTF.